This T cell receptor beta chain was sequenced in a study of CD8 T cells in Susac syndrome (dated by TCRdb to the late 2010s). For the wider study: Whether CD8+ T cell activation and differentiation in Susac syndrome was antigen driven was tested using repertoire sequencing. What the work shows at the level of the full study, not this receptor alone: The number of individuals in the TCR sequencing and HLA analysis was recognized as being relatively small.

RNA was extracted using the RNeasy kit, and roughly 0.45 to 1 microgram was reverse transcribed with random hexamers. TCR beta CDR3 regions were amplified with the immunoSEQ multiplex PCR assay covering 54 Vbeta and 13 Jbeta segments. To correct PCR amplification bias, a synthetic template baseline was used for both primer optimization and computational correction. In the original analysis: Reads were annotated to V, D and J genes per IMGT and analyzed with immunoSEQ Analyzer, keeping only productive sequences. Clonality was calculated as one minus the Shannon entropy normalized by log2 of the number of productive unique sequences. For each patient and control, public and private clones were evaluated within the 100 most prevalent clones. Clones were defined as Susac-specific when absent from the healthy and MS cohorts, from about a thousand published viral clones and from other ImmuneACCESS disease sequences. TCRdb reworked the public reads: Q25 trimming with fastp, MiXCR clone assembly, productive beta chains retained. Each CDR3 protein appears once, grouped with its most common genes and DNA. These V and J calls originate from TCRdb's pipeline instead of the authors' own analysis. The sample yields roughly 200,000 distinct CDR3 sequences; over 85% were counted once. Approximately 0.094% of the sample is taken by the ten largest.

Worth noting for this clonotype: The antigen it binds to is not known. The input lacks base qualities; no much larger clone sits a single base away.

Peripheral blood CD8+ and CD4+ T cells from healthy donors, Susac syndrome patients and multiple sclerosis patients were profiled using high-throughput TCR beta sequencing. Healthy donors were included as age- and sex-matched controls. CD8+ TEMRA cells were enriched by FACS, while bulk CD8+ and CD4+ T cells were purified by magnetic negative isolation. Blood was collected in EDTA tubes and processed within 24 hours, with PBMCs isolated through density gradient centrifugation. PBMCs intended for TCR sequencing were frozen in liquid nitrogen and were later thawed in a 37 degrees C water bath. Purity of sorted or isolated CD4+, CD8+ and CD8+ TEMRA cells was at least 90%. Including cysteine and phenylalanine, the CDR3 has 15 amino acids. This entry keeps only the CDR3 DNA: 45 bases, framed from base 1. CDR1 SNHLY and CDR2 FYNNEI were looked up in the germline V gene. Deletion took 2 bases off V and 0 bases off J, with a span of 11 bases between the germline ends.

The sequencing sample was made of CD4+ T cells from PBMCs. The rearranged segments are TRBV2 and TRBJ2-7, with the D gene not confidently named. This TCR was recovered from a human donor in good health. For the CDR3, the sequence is CASSEPGFSSYEQYF. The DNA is TGTGCCAGCAGTGAACCAGGCTTCAGCTCCTACGAGCAGTACTTC.